This T cell receptor beta chain was retrieved from a study of blood T cell repertoires in COVID-19. In the authors' methods: Amplification of reference gene primers provided the estimated nucleated cell counts. The repertoire was sequenced with immunoSEQ multiplex PCR; TCRdb's copy has only in-frame clones and lacks some. The V and J calls and clone size were taken over from that table, and D and trimming were inferred from the DNA. The data show about 150,000 clones, 80% to 90% seen once. Germline V lookup: CDR1 MNHEY, CDR2 SVGAGI. Trimming removed 5 bases at V and 7 bases at J, with 8 bases between. This CDR3 is built from 11 residues.

Input material: peripheral blood. The chain couples TRBV6-5 to TRBJ1-1; D unclear. The receptor was isolated from an older woman with active COVID-19. CDR3 DNA sequence: TGTGCCAGCAGTCACGGAGTTGAAGCTTTCTTT. It encodes CASSHGVEAFF.